This T cell receptor (beta chain) originates from a study of spatial heterogeneity in lung cancer. As for the study in general: Alpha-chain sequences were consistently detected in smaller numbers than beta-chain sequences.

CDR3 length: 12 amino acids. Germline V gives CDR1 SEHNR, CDR2 FQNEAQ (reference sequence). V gave up 8 bases and J gave up 9 bases; unmatched junction bases: 9. The sample's time point: sample taken at primary tumor resection. Unsorted tumor, nontumor lung tissue or cryopreserved PBMC supplied the whole RNA. The donors, about 74 patients with untreated early-stage non-small cell lung cancer, provided the samples. This clonotype was counted at least ten times. The antigen is undetermined. Study-level points and caveats: At resection, ubiquitous expanded tumor TCRs appeared in blood more than at follow-up.

From the 5' RACE reads, TCRdb called clonotypes with MiXCR, one entry per CDR3 protein. The sample lists tens of thousands of distinct CDR3 sequences; around an eighth were seen once. The source material was PBMCs, sampled at surgery. The sequence derives from a male donor with early-stage non-small cell lung cancer. This sequence joins TRBV7-9 and TRBJ1-2, with TRBD1 matching over 7 bases. CDR3 coding DNA: TGTGCCAGCGGAATTAGGGGGCAGAGCTACACCTTC. Residues: CASGIRGQSYTF.